This T cell receptor beta chain was found in a study of T cell repertoires in cytomegalovirus infection. There are a few counts of this clonotype. Its antigen is not known. This CDR3 spans 14 amino acids. J lost 5 bases, V lost 3 bases, and 0 bases had no gene match. From germline, CDR1 is MDHEN and CDR2 SYDVKM. TCRdb re-derived calls from the reads in MiXCR, one entry per CDR3 protein. The data hold roughly 500,000 distinct CDR3 sequences, with more than 30% observed a single time. This sequence originates from a human donor in good health (CMV status not recorded). Some clones in this sample may be carry-over from other donors' samples. The chain uses TRBV28 and TRBJ2-1, with 11 bases fitting TRBD2. This specimen was cultured PBMCs, taken from culture after CMV antigen stimulation. CDR3 DNA sequence: TGTGCCAGCAGTTTTAGCGGGAGGGACAATGAGCAGTTCTTC. Protein sequence: CASSFSGRDNEQFF.